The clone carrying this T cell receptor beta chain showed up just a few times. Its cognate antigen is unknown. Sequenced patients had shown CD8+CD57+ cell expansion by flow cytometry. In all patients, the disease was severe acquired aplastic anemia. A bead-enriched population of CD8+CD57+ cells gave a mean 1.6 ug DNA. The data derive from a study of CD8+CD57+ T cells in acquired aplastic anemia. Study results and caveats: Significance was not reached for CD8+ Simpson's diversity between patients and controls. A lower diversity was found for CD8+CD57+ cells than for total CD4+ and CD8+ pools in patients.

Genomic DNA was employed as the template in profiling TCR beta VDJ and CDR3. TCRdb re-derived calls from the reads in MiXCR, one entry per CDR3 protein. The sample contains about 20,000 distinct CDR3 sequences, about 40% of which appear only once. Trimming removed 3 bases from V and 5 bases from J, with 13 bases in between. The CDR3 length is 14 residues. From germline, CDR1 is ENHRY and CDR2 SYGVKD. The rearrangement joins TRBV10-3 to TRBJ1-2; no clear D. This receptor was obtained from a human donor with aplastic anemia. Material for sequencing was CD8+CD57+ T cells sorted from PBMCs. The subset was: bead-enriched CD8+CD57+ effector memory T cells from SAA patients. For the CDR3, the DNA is TGTGCCATCAGTGATTTCGGTAGGAAGTATGGCTACACCTTC. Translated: CAISDFGRKYGYTF.